Reported below is one T cell receptor (beta chain). This clone has only a few counts. This clone's antigen is unknown. One base away there is no much larger clone; base qualities are not given. From each donor, a single peripheral blood sample of about 110 mL on average was drawn into heparinised tubes. A BD FACSAria II was used to sort naive, central memory, regulatory and stem cell-like memory CD4+ T cells with a panel that included CD45RO, CCR7, CD25, CD127, CD95 and CD27. Every sorted population had a purity above 95%. Right away, PBMCs were isolated by Lymphoprep density gradient centrifugation and were stained directly, with no culture step. So that batch effects would be minimized, each experiment stained and sorted samples in pairs, pairing one healthy donor with one patient. The sample belongs to a study of beta chain features in type 1 diabetes (dated 2018 in TCRdb). For context, the study as a whole: No differences in mean age, gender distribution, total cell number or subset yield were found between patients and healthy donors. A total of over 95,000,000 sorted cells were examined across all samples, and RNA yield correlated strongly with the number of cells per subset. The study compared TCRB repertoires of sorted circulating CD4+ T cell subsets between recently diagnosed type 1 diabetes patients and matched healthy donors. Naive and central memory subsets were obtained from all 30 or so donors, but regulatory and stem cell-like memory subsets were isolated from only 8 patients and roughly eight healthy donors. Overall study outcomes, separate from this receptor: Only small numbers of individuals were included in the HLA sub-analyses, which left unresolved whether HLA type had any influence on TCRB rearrangement. Patients with type 1 diabetes made fewer insertions and deleted more nucleotides at VDJ recombination sites, implying thymic rearrangement abnormalities. Because cDNA was sequenced instead of genomic DNA, highly expressing activated cells could be over-represented, though the groups showed no difference in activation or CD3 levels. PCR might favor shorter templates, but patient and control samples were amplified and corrected together, so any skew would affect both groups equally. Naive, central memory and regulatory TCRB repertoires appeared to be more similar among patients than among healthy donors. Type 1 diabetes patients showed a moderate but significant shortening of TCRB CDR3 length in all four CD4+ subsets.

The entire isolated RNA was reverse transcribed using the High Capacity cDNA Reverse Transcription Kit, and thus expressed TCRB transcripts were sequenced. Deep immunoSEQ sequencing was performed on naive, central memory and regulatory T cell samples, with an average of approximately 3.9 million total reads per sample. Sorted cells were lysed in RLT buffer and RNA was extracted with DNase-treated RNeasy Micro or Mini kits, depending on cell number. Each cell subset was processed on its own to prevent cross-contamination, while patient and healthy donor samples were processed together. The immunoSEQ multiplex PCR was used to amplify TCRB sequences from cDNA, yielding 87-bp fragments that span the CDR3 region. Sequencing of the amplicons was done on the Illumina HiSeq platform. Regarding the original processing steps: Synthetic template baselines were used to correct PCR bias computationally, reads within Hamming distance 2 were collapsed, and singletons that could not be merged were discarded. Reads were aligned to IMGT to assign V, D and J genes, CDR3 length, and insertions or deletions at six rearrangement sites. Clonotype counts were normalized to sorted cell number within each subset before computing true diversity and Gini coefficients with the tcR R package. The overlap coefficient, calculated on TCRB nucleotide sequences, was used to measure repertoire sharing. Out-of-frame TCRB sequences from naive cells were analyzed as a proxy for the pre-selection repertoire. Here the immuneACCESS table is served through TCRdb, limited to in-frame sequences with V and J called. Missing clones are a known gap in these copies; in checked studies unresolved V genes cover under half, and the rest lacks a known reason. V and J calls and clone size come straight from that table; D and trimming were deduced from the DNA. The sample data list a few hundred thousand clones, and approximately 15% of these were observed just once. The ten largest clones capture roughly 0.036% of the sample.

A distance of 7 bases separates the germline ends of V and J, which lose 1 base and 4 bases respectively. Spanning cysteine to phenylalanine, the CDR3 consists of 13 amino acids. Just CDR3 DNA is preserved here, 39 bases in frame from base 1. Reading the germline V gene gives CDR1 SNHLY and CDR2 FYNNEI. The sequenced sample consisted of naive CD4+ T cells from blood. Explained via the paper, the cell subset or site label denotes: true naive CD4+ T cells. Recombination joined TRBV2 with TRBJ1-2; the D gene cannot be resolved reliably. The TCR was taken from a man aged 25 to 45 in good health. The DNA sequence follows: TGTGCCAGCAGTGAAGTGAAAGCCTATGGCTACACCTTC. Its translation is CASSEVKAYGYTF.